This T cell receptor (beta chain) is from a study of OX40 agonist ivuxolimab in advanced cancers. For the study in its entirety: Ivuxolimab was an agonistic, fully human IgG2 monoclonal antibody directed against OX40 (CD134), a costimulatory receptor. Among the roughly 50 dose-escalation patients, some 20 had hepatocellular carcinoma, 15 or so melanoma, 9 renal cell carcinoma and 9 head and neck cancer. Patients were allowed to have had prior anti-PD-1, anti-PD-L1 or anti-CTLA-4 therapy, and 30% to 50% of the dose-escalation patients had previously received checkpoint inhibitors. Intravenous ivuxolimab was administered to patients every 2 weeks at six dose levels: 0.01, 0.1, 0.3, 1.5, 3 and 10 mg/kg. The monotherapy dose-escalation portion (N ≈ 50 patients) of the phase I ivuxolimab trial is reported in the paper. Peripheral TCRbeta sequencing was intended to test whether TCR sequence diversity was altered and clonal T-cell expansion was caused by ivuxolimab. A male proportion of 70% to 90% and a mean age of approximately 61 years, ranging from about 20 to 85, were recorded for the dose-escalation cohort. Partial responses occurred in three dose-escalation patients: two with cutaneous melanoma and one with hepatocellular carcinoma.

The CDR3 measures 13 amino acids from cysteine to phenylalanine. Kept here is only the CDR3 DNA, which spans 39 bases and is read in frame from base 1. The germline V gene (reference sequence) supplies CDR1 GTSNPN and CDR2 SVGIG. The germline ends are 8 bases apart after V is trimmed by 3 bases and J by 0 bases. What the study reported, not specific to this receptor: The antigen specificity of the peripheral T cells that underwent clonal expansion was not determined. Low levels of normalized T-cell clonal expansion were also seen in some patients who did not respond. On average, CD8+ T cells showed more expanded clones than CD4+ T cells after ivuxolimab. In the 0.1-3.0 mg/kg groups, partial responders were among the patients with the lowest normalized peripheral clonal expansion, particularly in CD8+ T cells. Clonal expansion of both CD4+ and CD8+ blood T cells was observed from baseline to week 6 at doses 0.1 to 3.0 mg/kg.

Genomic DNA was extracted from sorted cells for sequencing of the TCRbeta CDR3 region. TCRbeta CDR3 regions were sequenced using the immunoSEQ Assay. Held by TCRdb, this immuneACCESS table contains in-frame sequences only and omits some clones. Under half of the omission traces to an unresolved V gene where checked; the cause of the rest is unknown. For this sample the table gives some 42,000 clones, of which approximately 86% were detected only once. Together, the top ten hold about a fifth of the sample. Regarding this clone: No cognate antigen has been identified for it. Per-base quality was not reported, and no clone a single base away is much larger than it.

Patients with a history of autoimmune disease or receiving systemic immunosuppression were excluded from the trial. Peripheral blood for TCR sequencing was collected from all dose cohorts at baseline, on cycle 4 day 1, and on cycle 7 day 1. The samples were taken from a phase I, first-in-human, multicenter, open-label dose-escalation trial of ivuxolimab. Adults with locally advanced or metastatic melanoma, renal cell carcinoma, hepatocellular carcinoma or head and neck squamous cell carcinoma were enrolled in the trial. Before TCR sequencing, CD4+ and CD8+ T cells were separately sorted from peripheral blood.

The sequence was collected from an adult with an advanced solid tumor such as melanoma, head and neck, liver or kidney cancer. The sequences come from CD4+ or CD8+ T cells sorted from blood, collected in a trial of the OX40 agonist ivuxolimab. The V and J segments used are TRBV30 and TRBJ1-2; the D gene assignment is ambiguous. The CDR3 reads as follows: CAWSQTPNYGYTF. The nucleotide sequence is TGTGCCTGGAGCCAAACTCCTAACTATGGCTACACCTTC.